One sample yielded the 10 T cell receptor beta chains listed below, sequenced in a study of blood T cell repertoires in COVID-19. TCRdb's copy holds only in-frame clones and misses some; the assay was immunoSEQ multiplex PCR. The table lists around 330,000 clones, approximately 91% of them singletons. Sequencing used PBMCs or T cells enriched from blood (not recorded which). These TCRs come from a woman between 40 and 50 years old who had recovered from COVID-19.

The chain recombines TRBV9 with TRBJ2-2; 13 nucleotides align to TRBD2. Trimming removed 0 bases from V and 4 bases from J; junction bases left unmatched: 6. The germline CDR1 and CDR2 sequences are SGDLS and YYNGEE. The CDR3 is 18 residues long. The CDR3 loop reads CASSVVLAGGLGTGELFF. CDR3 DNA sequence: TGTGCCAGCAGCGTAGTACTAGCGGGAGGGCTGGGCACCGGGGAGCTGTTTTTT.

This chain links TRBV5-1 with TRBJ2-7; tentative D call: TRBD1 (6 bases). Germline CDR1 is SGHRS and CDR2 is YFSETQ. The CDR3 contains 13 residues. V was shortened by 2 bases and J by 2 bases, with 8 bases between the two germline ends. The CDR3 sequence is CASSLKGAYEQYF. DNA of the CDR3: TGCGCCAGCAGCTTAAAGGGGGCCTACGAGCAGTACTTC.

CDR3 region: CAWSASGIQGRNTIYF. CDR3 DNA sequence: TGTGCCTGGAGTGCTTCCGGGATTCAAGGGCGAAACACCATATATTTT. This rearrangement joins TRBV30 to TRBJ1-3, with D unresolved. The germline V and J ends were trimmed by 1 base and 5 bases, with 18 bases remaining between them. The germline V gene has CDR1 GTSNPN and CDR2 SVGIG (reference sequence). The CDR3 is 16 amino acids.

The rearrangement uses TRBV18 and TRBJ1-1, with D perhaps TRBD1 (6 bases). V lost 0 bases to trimming and J lost 4 bases, with 12 bases between them. The CDR3 runs to 15 residues. CDR1 KGHSH and CDR2 LQKENI come from the germline V gene. CDR3 DNA sequence: TGTGCCAGCTCACCACCGAAGGGGGTCGGCACTGAAGCTTTCTTT. Residues: CASSPPKGVGTEAFF.

The chain is built from TRBV19 and TRBJ2-3, with D hard to call. The CDR3 spans 14 residues. CDR1 is LNHDA, CDR2 SQIVND, per germline (reference sequence). Deletions cut 8 bases from V and 0 bases from J, with 12 bases between. As DNA, the CDR3 is TGTGCCAGTCAATCGGCGGCTAGCACAGATACGCAGTATTTT. Its protein is CASQSAASTDTQYF.

The chain employs TRBV2 and TRBJ1-1; D possibly corresponds to TRBD1 (5 bases). This CDR3 contains 13 residues. Germline CDR1 reads SNHLY; CDR2 reads FYNNEI. V was trimmed by 5 bases and J by 3 bases, leaving 10 bases between them. The CDR3, as DNA: TGTGCCAGCAGTCGCAGGGAATACACTGAAGCTTTCTTT. Its protein product is CASSRREYTEAFF.

The rearrangement links TRBV11-2 to TRBJ2-3; TRBD2 aligns across 9 bases. The CDR3 has 19 amino acids. From germline, CDR1 is SGHAT and CDR2 FQNNGV. With V trimmed by 1 base and J by 1 base, 12 bases remained unmatched. Written as DNA, the CDR3 is TGTGCCAGCAGCTTAGTTCCAGCGGGAGGTTCGGAGGGCACAGATACGCAGTATTTT. As protein: CASSLVPAGGSEGTDTQYF.

This sequence joins TRBV5-1 and TRBJ2-5, with D perhaps TRBD1 (5 bases). The CDR3 is 13 residues long. V was pared by 4 bases and J by 5 bases, with 12 bases between. Looked up from germline, CDR1 is SGHRS and CDR2 is YFSETQ. This chain's CDR3 is CASSGPDTETQYF. CDR3 nucleotide sequence: TGCGCCAGCAGCGGTCCGGACACGGAGACCCAGTACTTC.

The chain combines TRBV5-1 with TRBJ1-1; tentatively, D is TRBD1 (6 bases). The germline V gene encodes CDR1 SGHRS and CDR2 YFSETQ. V dropped 4 bases and J dropped 1 base, with 11 bases sitting between them. The CDR3 sequence is 14 residues long. CDR3 loop: CASSIRRGNTEAFF. The CDR3, as DNA: TGCGCCAGCAGCATTCGCAGGGGGAACACTGAAGCTTTCTTT.

The chain joins TRBV11-3 to TRBJ2-7; 11 bases match TRBD2. The CDR3 length is 17 residues. With V trimmed by 4 bases and J by 5 bases, 13 bases remained unmatched. Germline V lookup: CDR1 SGHNT, CDR2 YENEEA. CDR3 nucleotide sequence: TGTGCCAGCAGCTCCTGGACTAGCGGGTCTAGCCCGAACGAGCAGTACTTC. Amino acids: CASSSWTSGSSPNEQYF.